This is a list of T cell receptor beta chains from one sample in a study of blood T cell repertoires in COVID-19. Produced via immunoSEQ multiplex PCR; TCRdb's table is partial and in-frame only. Of 200,000 to 250,000 clones listed, around 82% are singletons. The sequencing input was peripheral blood. The source of these receptors is a woman in her 70s with acute or convalescent COVID-19. Both conserved end residues are part of each CDR3. D genes are given only for firm matches. Size values are once, few and many counts, or a class for expanded clones, and some rows have none.

clone_size	v_call	j_call	d_call	cdr3_aa	cdr3_nt
-	TRBV14	TRBJ1-1	TRBD1	CASSQDEGAIDTEAFF	TGTGCCAGCAGCCAAGATGAGGGGGCTATCGACACTGAAGCTTTCTTT
-	TRBV6-6	TRBJ1-5	-	CASSFRQVGQPQHF	TGTGCCAGCAGTTTCCGACAGGTTGGTCAGCCCCAGCATTTT
few	TRBV19	TRBJ1-5	TRBD1	CASAPRQGRDQPQHF	TGTGCCAGCGCCCCCCGACAGGGACGTGATCAGCCCCAGCATTTT
-	TRBV5-4	TRBJ2-7	-	CASSLAGIYEQYF	TGTGCCAGCAGCTTGGCAGGAATCTACGAGCAGTACTTC
-	TRBV30	TRBJ1-2	-	CAGTFYGYTF	TGTGCCGGGACCTTCTATGGCTACACCTTC
once	TRBV5-1	TRBJ2-3	-	CASSLNGGIGSDTQYF	TGCGCCAGCAGCTTGAACGGGGGAATTGGTTCAGATACGCAGTATTTT
-	TRBV5-1	TRBJ2-2	TRBD1	CASSLGQGNTGELFF	TGCGCCAGCAGCCTTGGACAGGGTAACACCGGGGAGCTGTTTTTT
-	TRBV6-6	TRBJ1-3	TRBD1	CASSPTGGAGGNTIYF	TGTGCCAGCAGTCCTACAGGGGGCGCCGGCGGAAACACCATATATTTT
-	TRBV11-2	TRBJ1-2	-	CASSLSNVVHGYTF	TGTGCCAGCAGCTTGAGCAACGTGGTCCATGGCTACACCTTC
-	TRBV18	TRBJ1-1	-	CASSGQRREGTEAFF	TGTGCCAGCTCAGGTCAAAGGAGGGAGGGGACTGAAGCTTTCTTT
-	TRBV28	TRBJ1-2	-	CASTRGQGTYGYTF	TGTGCCAGCACTAGAGGGCAGGGGACCTATGGCTACACCTTC
few	TRBV15	TRBJ1-5	-	CATGGREKPQHF	TGTGCCACAGGGGGGAGGGAGAAGCCCCAGCATTTT
-	TRBV10-2	TRBJ1-1	-	CASSDLAVAFF	TGCGCCAGCAGTGACCTCGCGGTGGCTTTCTTT
-	TRBV18	TRBJ1-4	-	CASSPAGAQEKLFF	TGTGCCAGCTCACCGGCGGGGGCACAGGAAAAACTGTTTTTT
many	TRBV30	TRBJ1-6	-	CASRTGSSYNSPLHF	TGTGCCTCCCGGACTGGGAGCTCCTATAATTCACCCCTCCACTTT
-	TRBV11-2	TRBJ1-3	-	CASSLEGGNTIYF	TGTGCCAGCAGCTTAGAGGGGGGGAACACCATATATTTT
-	TRBV19	TRBJ2-7	-	CASSIQRGYRYEQYF	TGTGCCAGTAGTATTCAAAGGGGCTACCGATACGAGCAGTACTTC
-	TRBV19	TRBJ1-6	TRBD1	CASSTTGTVGKAPLHF	TGTGCCAGTAGTACAACCGGGACAGTGGGAAAGGCACCCCTCCACTTT
-	TRBV7-9	TRBJ2-1	-	CASTSFHEASYNEQFF	TGTGCCAGCACCTCCTTTCACGAGGCCTCCTACAATGAGCAGTTCTTC
-	TRBV28	TRBJ1-6	-	CASSGGSYNSPLHF	TGTGCCAGCAGCGGGGGTAGCTATAATTCACCCCTCCACTTT
once	TRBV28	TRBJ1-2	-	CASSFTQGPHGYTF	TGTGCCAGCAGTTTTACGCAGGGCCCCCATGGCTACACCTTC
-	TRBV4-1	TRBJ1-5	-	CASSKGVAGNQPQHF	TGCGCCAGCAGCAAAGGGGTGGCGGGCAATCAGCCCCAGCATTTT
-	TRBV9	TRBJ2-1	-	CASSGGGTSSYNEQFF	TGTGCCAGCAGCGGAGGGGGTACCAGCTCCTACAATGAGCAGTTCTTC
once	TRBV7-2	TRBJ1-5	-	CASSSQGWGQPQHF	TGTGCCAGCAGCTCACAGGGTTGGGGCCAGCCCCAGCATTTT
-	TRBV2	TRBJ2-7	-	CASSNKRSINEQYF	TGTGCCAGCAGTAATAAGCGGTCGATAAACGAGCAGTACTTC
-	TRBV4-2	TRBJ2-7	-	CASSQHVGRDTYEQYF	TGTGCCAGCAGCCAACACGTTGGGAGGGACACCTACGAGCAGTACTTC
-	TRBV6-5	TRBJ1-5	-	CASSRDPGGQPQHF	TGTGCCAGCAGTCGGGACCCCGGGGGTCAGCCCCAGCATTTT
-	TRBV19	TRBJ1-2	-	CATRKLQGEKLADGYTF	TGTGCCACCCGGAAGCTACAGGGTGAGAAGCTAGCTGATGGCTACACCTTC
once	TRBV7-2	TRBJ1-5	TRBD1	CASSPHWGQGGQPQHF	TGTGCCAGCAGCCCCCACTGGGGACAGGGTGGCCAGCCCCAGCATTTT